This T cell receptor (beta chain) was retrieved from a study of control samples from healthy donors and cancer patients (dated by TCRdb to the early 2020s). To note about this clone: The antigen this receptor binds is unknown. No much larger clone is present one base from it, and per-base qualities are unavailable.

Spanning cysteine to phenylalanine, the CDR3 consists of 16 amino acids. The sequence is cut down to CDR3 DNA, 48 bases in frame from base 1. Per the germline V gene, ENHRY is the CDR1 and SYGVKD is the CDR2. The trim is 10 bases for V and 1 base for J, with a gap of 17 bases between the germline ends. The receptor library was made with the immunoSEQ multiplex PCR assay. TCRdb provides this immuneACCESS table in a form limited to in-frame rearrangements. Some clones are lacking; in checked studies, under half of them reflect an unresolved V gene, and why the rest are absent is not known. The sample includes roughly 120,000 clones, with 85% to 90% observed a single time. In total, the top ten clones hold roughly 3.7% of the sample.

Sequenced input: PBMCs. The sequence links TRBV10-3 to TRBJ2-6; the D gene lacks a confident call. This receptor was obtained from a woman aged 55-75 years with lung cancer. The CDR3 sequence is CATTANVGSGANVLTF. The bases read TGTGCCACCACTGCAAATGTAGGGTCTGGGGCCAACGTCCTGACTTTC.